The rows below give T cell receptor beta chains drawn from one sample of a study of blood T cell repertoires in COVID-19. TCRdb's table, derived via immunoSEQ multiplex PCR, lists solely in-frame clones and lacks some. The table shows 110,000 to 150,000 clones, with roughly four fifths occurring only once. The specimen sequenced was peripheral blood. These receptors were collected from an older man with acute or convalescent COVID-19. Both conserved end residues are trimmed from each CDR3.

v_call	j_call	cdr3_aa
TRBV18	TRBJ2-3	ASSPRGDTQY
TRBV6-8	TRBJ2-5	ARKSRDFQETQY
TRBV5-1	TRBJ1-1	ASSPRSLNTEAF
TRBV19	TRBJ1-4	ASSRRVGAEKLF
TRBV2	TRBJ1-1	ASRGQINTEAF
TRBV18	TRBJ1-4	ASSTDTENEKLF
TRBV12-3/TRBV12-4	TRBJ2-3	ASSYDRTDTQY
TRBV7-8	TRBJ1-1	ASSLRGRIEAF
TRBV3-1/TRBV3-2	TRBJ1-1	ASSPSDGGYTEAF
TRBV5-1	TRBJ1-6	ASSLEGGPLH
TRBV5-1	TRBJ1-4	ASSLSGTVLNEKLF
TRBV4-3	TRBJ1-6	ASSLAGAESPLH
TRBV18	TRBJ2-3	ASSPRTGTGNTDTQY
TRBV11-3	TRBJ2-3	ASSLEGRDTQY
TRBV9	TRBJ2-7	ASSVGEGFYEQY
TRBV7-2	TRBJ1-1	ASSLVMGMNTEAF
TRBV5-6	TRBJ2-2	ASRGNTGELF
TRBV5-6	TRBJ2-1	ASSLDTYNEQF
TRBV5-1	TRBJ2-2	ASSTQGLGGTGELF
TRBV3-1/TRBV3-2	TRBJ1-5	ASSQDPSSNQPQH
TRBV10-1	TRBJ2-7	ASSIGQPSSYEQY
TRBV7-2	TRBJ2-2	ASSHGTSGNTGELF
TRBV6-1	TRBJ2-7	ASSDGLPGLSYEQY
TRBV6-5	TRBJ1-2	ASRGEAYGYT
TRBV10-3	TRBJ2-1	AISRGSYNEQF
TRBV15	TRBJ1-1	ATSRDGRVEAF
TRBV12-5	TRBJ2-1	ASGLVAGRTYNEQF
TRBV5-5	TRBJ1-4	ASSLPSGIKDEKLF
TRBV6-1	TRBJ1-2	ASSEGWEGYGYT
TRBV7-2	TRBJ1-3	ASSLLTGTAGNTIY
TRBV6-2/TRBV6-3	TRBJ1-5	ASSSGTRNQPQH
TRBV20-1	TRBJ2-5	GGQRRETQY